This T cell receptor (beta chain) was profiled in a study of T-cell reconstitution after alpha-beta-depleted transplantation in children. CDR3 size: 14 residues. Germline V CDR1 and CDR2: SGHDT, YYEEEE. The library targeted TCRbeta and was prepared with unique molecular identifiers. TCRdb independently ran MiXCR on the PCR reads; one entry per CDR3 protein. The sample records hundreds of thousands of distinct CDR3 sequences, roughly 10% being singletons. With regard to this clonotype: Possible read error: a much larger clone is one base away.

The sequence was obtained from a child aged 2 to 15 with inherited bone marrow failure, due to receive a stem cell transplant. Specimen: PBMCs, collected before TCRalphabeta/CD19-depleted stem cell transplant. The chain recombines TRBV5-6 with TRBJ2-7, with 7 positions matching TRBD1. DNA for the CDR3: TGTGCCAGCAGCTTACCGGGACAGTTCTACGAGGAGTACTTC. Amino acid sequence: CASSLPGQFYEEYF.